This TCR beta chain was profiled in a study of human T cells and chemical hapten exposure. Regarding time point: pre-sensitization, week 0. Treatment reported: therapeutic diphenylcyclopropenone sensitization with weekly scalp DPC. Comments on this clonotype: A read error may produce the germline difference seen at one junction end.

During construction of the library, unique molecular identifiers were attached to individual cDNA molecules for quantitative, reproducible TCR counting. In the original processing: Per sample, the median was 95,638 TCRs, with values from around 20,000 to 690,000. A single record per CDR3 protein comes from TCRdb applying MiXCR to the RACE reads. The V and J calls and clone size are TCRdb's, not the authors'. Of about 260,000 distinct CDR3 sequences listed, more than 6.5% are singletons. The CDR3 sequence is 14 residues long. Germline CDR1 is MDHEN and CDR2 is SYDVKM. Sequencing used whole blood, obtained in connection with sensitization to the hapten diphenylcyclopropenone (DPC). This clonotype originated in a woman aged 40 to 50 with alopecia areata. Some clones in this sample may be carry-over from other donors' samples. The rearrangement links TRBV28 to TRBJ1-6, with 8 nucleotides matching TRBD1. Written as DNA, the CDR3 is TGTGCCAGCAGCCGGACAGGGATGGTTTCACCCCCCCACTTT. Residues: CASSRTGMVSPPHF.